The rows below give T cell receptor beta chains drawn from one sample of a study of CD4 T cells in relation to SARS-CoV-2 and coronaviruses. TCRdb keeps only in-frame clones here, not all; method: immunoSEQ multiplex PCR. The data contain about 18,000 clones, approximately 78% of them singletons. The antigens of these receptors remain unknown. Sequenced sample: CD4+ T cells from PBMCs, cultured in vitro. These receptors came from a human donor in good health. Both conserved end residues are part of each CDR3. Fields, in order: clone size, D gene, J gene, V gene, CDR3 DNA, CDR3 protein. The D gene is left open where the match is weak. The size entry is marked missing in some rows and otherwise reads once, few, many or a size class.

NA	NA	TRBJ1-2	TRBV28	TGTGCCAGCAGTTTAAATTCAGACTATGGCTACACCTTC	CASSLNSDYGYTF
NA	NA	TRBJ2-7	TRBV5-1	TGCGCCAGCAGCGAAAGTGTCCACGAGCAGTACTTC	CASSESVHEQYF
NA	NA	TRBJ1-2	TRBV7-9	TGTGCCAGCAGCTTACCGGCCAGGGCCGGGGGCTATGGCTACACCTTC	CASSLPARAGGYGYTF
NA	NA	TRBJ2-7	TRBV30	TGTGCCTGGAGTGGTAATCGGGGCGAGCAGTACTTC	CAWSGNRGEQYF
NA	NA	TRBJ2-3	TRBV3-1/TRBV3-2	TGTGCCAGCAGCCCCCGCGGGGTTAGCACAGATACGCAGTATTTT	CASSPRGVSTDTQYF
NA	NA	TRBJ2-5	TRBV7-9	TGTGCCAGCAGCTTACAGGGTCAAGAGACCCAGTACTTC	CASSLQGQETQYF
NA	NA	TRBJ1-2	TRBV5-8	TGTGCCAGCAGCTTGTTTAAGGGAGGAATGAGTCTAGATGGCTACACCTTC	CASSLFKGGMSLDGYTF
NA	NA	TRBJ1-2	TRBV4-1	TGCGCCAGCAGCCCAACCGGCGACTGGGACTATGGCTACACCTTC	CASSPTGDWDYGYTF
NA	NA	TRBJ2-7	TRBV3-1/TRBV3-2	TGTGCCAGCAGCCAAGAGGGGGCACTCGGCGAGCAGTACTTC	CASSQEGALGEQYF
NA	TRBD2	TRBJ2-3	TRBV6-4	TGTGCCAGCAGTCTCGGACTAGCTGCAGCAGATACGCAGTATTTT	CASSLGLAAADTQYF
NA	NA	TRBJ2-7	TRBV2	TGTGCCAGCAGTGTTCGAGGGAACGAGCAGTACTTC	CASSVRGNEQYF
NA	NA	TRBJ2-7	TRBV29-1	TGCAGCGTTGAATTTACCCGTGGCTCCTACGAGCAGTACTTC	CSVEFTRGSYEQYF
NA	NA	TRBJ1-2	TRBV2	TGTGCCGTAGGACTGACCTACACCTTC	CAVGLTYTF
once	TRBD2	TRBJ2-1	TRBV10-1	TGCGCCAGCAGTGATACTAGCGGGAGGAATGAGCAGTTCTTC	CASSDTSGRNEQFF
NA	NA	TRBJ2-7	TRBV29-1	TGCAGCGTTGGCTCAGGCAACTACGAGCAGTACTTC	CSVGSGNYEQYF
NA	NA	TRBJ1-5	TRBV12-3/TRBV12-4	TGTGCCAGCAGTTTTAATCCAAGGGCGCCCCAGCATTTT	CASSFNPRAPQHF
NA	TRBD1	TRBJ2-5	TRBV28	TGTGCCAGCAGTCCGACTCTAACAGGGGACCAAGAGACCCAGTACTTC	CASSPTLTGDQETQYF
few	NA	TRBJ1-1	TRBV30	TGTGCCTGGAGTGCGACTGAAGCTTTCTTT	CAWSATEAFF
NA	TRBD2	TRBJ2-3	TRBV19	TGTGCCAGTAGTATTAATCCGGGAGGCATCACAGATACGCAGTATTTT	CASSINPGGITDTQYF
NA	TRBD1	TRBJ2-5	TRBV28	TGTGCCAGCAGTCCGGGGGACAGGGATGAGACCCAGTACTTC	CASSPGDRDETQYF
NA	TRBD2	TRBJ2-2	TRBV9	TGTGCCAGCAGCCGAGGGACTAGCGGGAAAACCGGGGAGCTGTTTTTT	CASSRGTSGKTGELFF
few	NA	TRBJ1-2	TRBV30	TGTGCCTGGAGTGAACAGCCCCTAGGCTACACCTTC	CAWSEQPLGYTF
NA	NA	TRBJ1-1	TRBV7-2	TGTGCCAGCAGCTTAGCAGAGGGGACTGAAGCTTTCTTT	CASSLAEGTEAFF
NA	NA	TRBJ2-6	TRBV5-1	TGCGCCAGCAGCTTGGCCGTTATCTCTGGGGCCAACGTCCTGACTTTC	CASSLAVISGANVLTF
NA	NA	TRBJ1-1	TRBV20-1	TGCAGTGCTAGTGTGGACGGTAACACTGAAGCTTTCTTT	CSASVDGNTEAFF
NA	NA	TRBJ2-7	TRBV21-1	TGTGCCAGCAGCAATTTGAACAGCTCCTACGAGCAGTACTTC	CASSNLNSSYEQYF
NA	NA	TRBJ2-1	TRBV2	TGTGCCAGGAGTGACCAAGCAGGTGAGCAGTTCTTC	CARSDQAGEQFF
NA	NA	TRBJ1-6	TRBV6-5	TGTGCCAGCGGGAAAGGGATATCCCTCCACTTT	CASGKGISLHF
NA	NA	TRBJ2-1	TRBV24-1	TGTGCCACCAGTAAATTCGACCGAGACACCCTCTACAATGAGCAGTTCTTC	CATSKFDRDTLYNEQFF
once	TRBD1	TRBJ2-7	TRBV14	TGTGCCAGCAGCCAGTTCGAGGGACAGGGGAGCCACGAGCAGTACTTC	CASSQFEGQGSHEQYF
once	NA	TRBJ2-1	TRBV5-1	TGCGCCAGCAGCTTGGCAGGGGGGCCGCCGGTGGATGAGCAGTTCTTC	CASSLAGGPPVDEQFF
few	NA	TRBJ2-7	TRBV10-3	TGTGCCATCAGTGTAAACAGGGTCGTAAGTCGGGGCCGTAGGTACGAGCAGTACTTC	CAISVNRVVSRGRRYEQYF
NA	NA	TRBJ2-5	TRBV28	TGTGCCAGCAGTTTTCGGGGGCAAGAGACCCAGTACTTC	CASSFRGQETQYF
NA	NA	TRBJ1-4	TRBV18	TGTGCCAGCTCACCTCCGGGAGGTAATGAAAAACTGTTTTTT	CASSPPGGNEKLFF
few	NA	TRBJ2-7	TRBV3-1/TRBV3-2	TGTGCCAGCAGCCAAGGGGGTACCTACGAGCAGTACTTC	CASSQGGTYEQYF
few	NA	TRBJ2-1	TRBV24-1	TGTGCCACCAGTGTCCCGCCCCAGAATGGGGGCCTTCACAATGAGCAGTTCTTC	CATSVPPQNGGLHNEQFF
NA	NA	TRBJ1-2	TRBV6-4	TGTGCCAGCAGTGTCACAGGAGGAGCCGGCTACACCTTC	CASSVTGGAGYTF
NA	NA	TRBJ1-1	TRBV28	TGTGCCAGCAGTCCCGCCCAGGGCAACACTGAAGCTTTCTTT	CASSPAQGNTEAFF
NA	NA	TRBJ1-1	TRBV25-1	TGTGCCAGCAAACTCAGCACTGAAGCTTTCTTT	CASKLSTEAFF
NA	NA	TRBJ1-6	TRBV7-2	TGTGCCAGCAGCCCCGGGACGCCAGCGTTCACCCTCCACTTT	CASSPGTPAFTLHF
once	NA	TRBJ1-6	TRBV5-6	TGTGCCACCCGTTGGGGTGCGGGGAATAATTCACCCCTCCACTTT	CATRWGAGNNSPLHF
NA	TRBD2	TRBJ2-5	TRBV7-3	TGTGCCAGCAGCTTAACTGGAGGGACTAGCGGGACGGAGAGGGAGACCCAGTACTTC	CASSLTGGTSGTERETQYF
NA	TRBD2	TRBJ2-1	TRBV18	TGTGCCAGCTCACCACGTGGACTAGCGGGAGGTGCGAGCTCCTACAATGAGCAGTTCTTC	CASSPRGLAGGASSYNEQFF
NA	NA	TRBJ2-2	TRBV5-4	TGTGCCAGCAGCTTGGGCGGAAAAGACACCGGGGAGCTGTTTTTT	CASSLGGKDTGELFF
NA	NA	TRBJ1-4	TRBV18	TGTGCCAGCTCACCGTCAGAGGTTGGCGCGAGGACACGTAATGAAAAACTGTTTTTT	CASSPSEVGARTRNEKLFF
once	NA	TRBJ1-1	TRBV3-1/TRBV3-2	TGTGCCAGCAGCCCACCCCTAGAGAACACTGAAGCTTTCTTT	CASSPPLENTEAFF
NA	NA	TRBJ1-3	TRBV28	TGTGCCAGCCTCAAGGGGGGCTCTGGAAACACCATATATTTT	CASLKGGSGNTIYF
NA	TRBD2	TRBJ2-1	TRBV11-2	TGTGCCAGCAGGAGAGACCGACTAGCGGTAAATGAGCAGTTCTTC	CASRRDRLAVNEQFF
NA	TRBD1	TRBJ1-1	TRBV19	TGTGCCAGTAGCCTAAGAACAGGGGTGAACACTGAAGCTTTCTTT	CASSLRTGVNTEAFF
NA	NA	TRBJ1-1	TRBV10-2	TGCGCCAGCAGACAGGGCCGGATATTGAACACTGAAGCTTTCTTT	CASRQGRILNTEAFF